The T cell receptor (beta chain) described here comes from a study of T cell clonotyping in hematopoietic cell transplantation. Study-level findings and limits: Without cell sorting, CD4 versus CD8 contributions remain unresolved. At the given depth, recipient repertoires were over 95% de novo clonotypes. Higher Inverse Simpson Index values in graft donor and pretransplant recipient predicted broader posttransplant TCR diversity. Pathologically expanded recipient clonotypes increased progressively from day 30 to day 180 as diversity fell.

Some clones are missing from TCRdb's copy, which holds only in-frame ones; the method was immunoSEQ multiplex PCR. The table lists tens of thousands of clones, roughly 94% of them singletons. This CDR3 is 17 amino acids long. J gave up 6 bases and V 2 bases, and 13 bases lay outside the gene matches. CDR1 MGHDK and CDR2 SYGVNS come from the germline V gene. As to this clone: The target antigen is unknown.

The sample comprised peripheral blood mononuclear cells. This sequence originates from a woman aged 45-65 years in good health. Some clones in this sample may be carry-over from other donors' samples. V gene TRBV25-1 combines with J gene TRBJ2-1; 7 bases agree with TRBD2. This CDR3 reads CASSEDRGRGGGNEQFF. DNA of the CDR3: TGTGCCAGCAGTGAAGACCGGGGGAGGGGAGGCGGCAATGAGCAGTTCTTC.